These 9 T cell receptor beta chains were all obtained from the same sample, sequenced in a study of T cells in Graves' hyperthyroidism and ophthalmopathy. What was amplified from RNA transcripts were TCR beta CDR3 regions. Primed by the HTBI set, a first-round RT-PCR was run on the TCR CDR3. MiXCR, applied by TCRdb to the multiplex PCR reads, yields one record per CDR3 protein. The sample has hundreds of thousands of distinct CDR3 sequences, around a sixth seen once; the top ten hold just under 8%. The sequencing sample was made of blood. These TCRs come from a woman between 18 and 29 years old with Graves' hyperthyroidism.

In this sample, this clonotype turned up many times. The V gene is TRBV30, the J gene TRBJ1-1; D is ambiguous. Looked up from germline, CDR1 is GTSNPN and CDR2 is SVGIG (reference sequence). V lost 4 bases and J lost 2, with 5 bases in between. The CDR3 has 11 amino acids. The CDR3 loop is CAWTRNTEAFF. The DNA of the CDR3 is TGTGCCTGGACCCGAAACACTGAAGCTTTCTTT.

This clonotype was counted many times. The V and J genes are TRBV9 and TRBJ1-5; D may be TRBD1 (6 bases). CDR1 is SGDLS, CDR2 YYNGEE, per germline. V gave up 7 bases and J gave up 6 bases, with 20 bases separating them. This CDR3 is 15 amino acids long. CDR3 sequence reads: CASSFGGRWGQPQHF. The CDR3 DNA reads TGTGCCAGCTCTTTCGGGGGGCGTTGGGGTCAGCCCCAGCATTTT.

This clonotype was counted a few times. The V gene is TRBV19, the J gene TRBJ2-7; no clear D. Trimming took off 6 bases at V and 7 bases at J, with 16 bases between the two ends. Germline V gene sequence: CDR1 LNHDA, CDR2 SQIVND (reference sequence). This CDR3 has 13 amino acids. This chain's CDR3 is CASRSRTLEEQYF. CDR3 in DNA: TGTGCCAGTAGATCACGGACCCTGGAAGAGCAGTACTTC.

The sample holds many counts of this clonotype. The chain recombines TRBV9 with TRBJ2-7, with TRBD2 as a possible D gene (5 bases). V lost 0 bases, J lost 6 bases, and 13 bases lay in between. The CDR3 extends over 14 amino acids. Germline lookup yields CDR1 SGDLS and CDR2 YYNGEE. CDR3 nucleotides: TGTGCCAGCAGCGTAGCTAGCCTAGATACCGAGCAGTACTTC. As protein: CASSVASLDTEQYF.

This clonotype was observed at least ten times. This chain joins TRBV9 and TRBJ2-7; unclear D gene. The germline V gene encodes CDR1 SGDLS and CDR2 YYNGEE. Trimming pared 0 bases from V and 3 bases from J, leaving 16 bases between. The CDR3 has 16 amino acids. The CDR3, as DNA: TGTGCCAGCAGCGTAGCGGCAGGCACCGGGTACTACGAGCAGTACTTC. It yields the protein CASSVAAGTGYYEQYF.

This clonotype showed up many times. The chain uses TRBV19 and TRBJ1-1; tentative D call: TRBD1 (6 bases). CDR3 length: 14 amino acids. Germline V gene lookup returns CDR1 LNHDA and CDR2 SQIVND (reference sequence). V lost 3 bases, J lost 4 bases, and 12 bases lay in between. CDR3 protein: CASSMGGRSTEAFF. The DNA of the CDR3 is TGTGCCAGTAGTATGGGGGGCAGAAGCACTGAAGCTTTCTTT.

The sample holds many counts of this clonotype. The gene calls are TRBV5-1 and TRBJ2-2; D remains unclear. Trimming shortened V by 0 bases and J by 4 bases, and 10 bases separated the two germline ends. Germline CDR1 and CDR2: SGHRS and YFSETQ. CDR3 length: 15 residues. CDR3 sequence: CASSLEGSGTGELFF. In DNA, the CDR3 is TGCGCCAGCAGCTTGGAGGGATCCGGCACCGGGGAGCTGTTTTTT.

This clonotype was observed many times. The chain couples TRBV20-1 to TRBJ1-2, with a possible D match to TRBD1 (5 bases). The germline V and J ends were trimmed by 6 bases and 6 bases, with 17 bases remaining between them. The CDR3 runs to 13 residues. Germline V gene data show CDR1 as DFQATT and CDR2 as SNEGSKA (reference sequence). The CDR3 loop reads CSAPTQGYDGYTF. In nucleotides, the CDR3 is TGCAGTGCCCCTACCCAGGGATACGATGGCTACACCTTC.

CDR3: CASSIAHGEKLFF. In DNA, the CDR3 is TGTGCCAGTAGTATCGCACATGGGGAAAAACTGTTTTTT. V is TRBV19 and J is TRBJ1-4; D is undetermined. The CDR3 spans 13 residues. The V and J ends lost 3 bases and 8 bases respectively, with 10 bases between them. Germline-derived CDR1 and CDR2 are LNHDA and SQIVND (reference sequence).